These T cell receptor beta chains were read from a single sample in a study of breast tumors, draining lymph nodes, adjacent tissues. Using its own MiXCR run on the multiplex PCR reads, TCRdb lists one record per CDR3 protein. This table has about 230,000 distinct CDR3 sequences, 32% appearing once. Sequencing used axillary lymph node tissue. All receptors derive from a female donor with breast cancer. Some clones in this sample may be carry-over from other donors' samples. Both conserved end residues are part of each CDR3. D genes are given only for firm matches. Only part of the rows carry a size: once, few, many, or a class if the clone is expanded.

D gene: .
J gene: TRBJ2-2
V gene: TRBV6-1
clone size: many
CDR3 DNA: TGTGCCAGCGGTGAGACAGGGAGGCCGACCGGGGAGCTGTTTTTT
CDR3 protein: CASGETGRPTGELFF

D gene: TRBD2
J gene: TRBJ2-5
V gene: TRBV11-3
clone size: many
CDR3 DNA: TGTGCCAGCAGCCCCCAGGTAGCGGGAGGCGGAGAGACCCAGTACTTC
CDR3 protein: CASSPQVAGGGETQYF

D gene: .
J gene: TRBJ1-6
V gene: TRBV19
clone size: .
CDR3 DNA: TGTGCCAGTAGCTCCACAGGGTCCTATAATTCACCCCTCCACTTT
CDR3 protein: CASSSTGSYNSPLHF

D gene: .
J gene: TRBJ2-3
V gene: TRBV20-1
clone size: .
CDR3 DNA: TGCAGTGCTTACGGGGGCAAGAGCACAGATACGCAGTATTTT
CDR3 protein: CSAYGGKSTDTQYF

D gene: TRBD2
J gene: TRBJ2-5
V gene: TRBV2
clone size: many
CDR3 DNA: TGTGCCAGCGAGAGCTTGGGGACTAGTCTAGGGCCGGGGGACGAAGACACCCAGTACTTC
CDR3 protein: CASESLGTSLGPGDEDTQYF

D gene: .
J gene: TRBJ1-6
V gene: TRBV19
clone size: many
CDR3 DNA: TGTGCCAGTAGCTCGGACGGCCTCTCCTATAATTCACCCCTCCACTTT
CDR3 protein: CASSSDGLSYNSPLHF

D gene: .
J gene: TRBJ1-3
V gene: TRBV2
clone size: many
CDR3 DNA: TGTGCCAGCAAGGGAAAAGGTTCGAGCTCTGGAAACACCATATATTTT
CDR3 protein: CASKGKGSSSGNTIYF

D gene: TRBD1
J gene: TRBJ2-5
V gene: TRBV5-1
clone size: .
CDR3 DNA: TGCGCCAGCAGCTTGACTGGACAGGGGGGGGAGACCCAGTACTTC
CDR3 protein: CASSLTGQGGETQYF

D gene: TRBD1
J gene: TRBJ2-7
V gene: TRBV18
clone size: few
CDR3 DNA: TGTGCCAGCTCACTGCCGGGACAGGGATCCTACGAGCAGTACTTC
CDR3 protein: CASSLPGQGSYEQYF

D gene: .
J gene: TRBJ1-2
V gene: TRBV7-9
clone size: .
CDR3 DNA: TGTGCCAGCAGCTTTACGTCAGGGACGATTGGCTACACCTTC
CDR3 protein: CASSFTSGTIGYTF

D gene: .
J gene: TRBJ2-2
V gene: TRBV5-6
clone size: many
CDR3 DNA: TGTGCCACCGCCGAAACTAGGAACACCGGGGAGCTGTTTTTT
CDR3 protein: CATAETRNTGELFF

D gene: TRBD1
J gene: TRBJ1-3
V gene: TRBV9
clone size: .
CDR3 DNA: TGTGCCAGCAGCGTTGGGACAGGGAAGTTTGGGAACACCATATATTTT
CDR3 protein: CASSVGTGKFGNTIYF

D gene: .
J gene: TRBJ2-7
V gene: TRBV12-3/TRBV12-4
clone size: many
CDR3 DNA: TGTGCCAGCAGTTTCCGGGGGAGTAGGACCTACGAGCAGTACTTC
CDR3 protein: CASSFRGSRTYEQYF